These 8 T cell receptor beta chains came from one sample sequenced in a study of T cell changes during pregnancy in multiple sclerosis. TCRdb keeps only in-frame clones here, not all; method: immunoSEQ multiplex PCR. Altogether about 59,000 clones are present, 75% to 95% being singletons, with the ten largest covering 0.85%. The sequencing here drew on peripheral blood, taken before pregnancy. These receptors were obtained from a female donor with multiple sclerosis, enrolled in a pregnancy study.

The chain uses TRBV30 and TRBJ2-7; D perhaps matches TRBD1 (5 bases). This CDR3 contains 15 residues. V was pared by 5 bases and J by 1 base, with 18 bases between. Germline V gives CDR1 GTSNPN, CDR2 SVGIG (reference sequence). The CDR3 DNA is TGTGCCTGGGAACCCGCAAAAGGGGCTTCCTACGAGCAGTACTTC. This gives the protein CAWEPAKGASYEQYF.

This clone was detected only once. The chain combines TRBV9 with TRBJ2-2; a weak D match, TRBD1 (5 bases). V was cut by 0 bases and J by 0 bases, with 9 bases left in between. This CDR3 is built from 16 residues. The V gene's germline CDR1 is SGDLS and CDR2 YYNGEE. CDR3 DNA: TGTGCCAGCAGCGTAGGCTACAGGACGAACACCGGGGAGCTGTTTTTT. Translating gives CASSVGYRTNTGELFF.

This sequence joins TRBV19 and TRBJ1-5, with D unclear. Trimming took 7 bases from V and 4 from J, leaving 17 bases between them. The CDR3 is made up of 15 amino acids. CDR1 is LNHDA, CDR2 SQIVND, per germline (reference sequence). The DNA of the CDR3 is TGTGCCAGTACCCCAACCAGAAGTCGAAATCAGCCCCAGCATTTT. It encodes CASTPTRSRNQPQHF.

This clone was counted between two and nine times. The chain carries TRBV27 and TRBJ2-7; TRBD1 agrees at 8 bases. Trimming cost V 5 bases and J 4 bases; bases outside gene matches: 10. CDR1 MNHEY and CDR2 SMNVEV come from the germline V gene (reference sequence). This CDR3 has 15 residues. In DNA, the CDR3 is TGTGCCAGCAGTCCCCGGCAGGGGGCTGGGTACGAGCAGTACTTC. Encoded protein: CASSPRQGAGYEQYF.

V usage is TRBV29-1 and J usage is TRBJ2-1; TRBD1 is a possible D gene (6 bases). The CDR3 is 14 residues long. Germline CDR1 reads SQVTM; CDR2 reads ANQGSEA. V lost 4 bases and J 1 base, leaving 11 bases between the germline ends. CDR3: CSVGGTLSYNEQFF. The CDR3 DNA follows: TGCAGCGTTGGGGGGACATTGTCCTACAATGAGCAGTTCTTC.

V and J are TRBV18 and TRBJ1-4; a possible D gene is TRBD1 (5 bases). Per germline, CDR1 KGHSH and CDR2 LQKENI. This CDR3 has 14 residues. Between the trimmed V and J ends, which lost 3 bases and 3 bases, there was a span of 8 bases. CDR3 loop: CASSPVGPNEKLFF. The CDR3 coding sequence is TGTGCCAGCTCACCGGTGGGGCCTAATGAAAAACTGTTTTTT.

This rearrangement joins TRBV7-3 to TRBJ2-7; 7 nucleotides align to TRBD1. Germline V gene sequence: CDR1 SGHTA, CDR2 FQGTGA. Trimming took 3 bases from V and 5 from J; bases not matched to a gene: 10. The CDR3 runs to 15 residues. CDR3 coding DNA: TGTGCCAGCAGCTTTGAGGGGGCAGGAATCCACGAGCAGTACTTC. Its translation is CASSFEGAGIHEQYF.

Remarks on this clone: One end of the junction is discordant with germline, which a read error may explain. The CDR3 here is CASSIDSDNEQFF. The CDR3 DNA reads as TGTGCCAGTAGTATAGATTCGGACAACGAGCAGTTCTTC. The chain couples TRBV19 to TRBJ2-1; D may be TRBD1 (5 bases). The CDR3 has 13 residues. The germline gives CDR1 LNHDA, CDR2 SQIVND (reference sequence).